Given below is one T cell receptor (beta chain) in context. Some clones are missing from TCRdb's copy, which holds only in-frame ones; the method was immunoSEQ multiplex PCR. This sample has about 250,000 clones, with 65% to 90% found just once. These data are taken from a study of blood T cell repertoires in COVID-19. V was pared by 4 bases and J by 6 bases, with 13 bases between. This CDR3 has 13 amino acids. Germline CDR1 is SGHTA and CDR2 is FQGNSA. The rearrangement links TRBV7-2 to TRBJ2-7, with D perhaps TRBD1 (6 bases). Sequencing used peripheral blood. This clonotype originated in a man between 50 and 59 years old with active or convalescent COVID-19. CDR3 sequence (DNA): TGTGCCAGCAGCTCCCGGGACATTGGCGAGCAGTACTTC. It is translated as CASSSRDIGEQYF.